These 21 T cell receptor beta chains originate from one sample sequenced in a study of blood T cell repertoires in COVID-19. Profiled with immunoSEQ multiplex PCR; TCRdb holds only in-frame clones, not every one. The profile covers a few hundred thousand clones, with 86% appearing a single time and around 14% taken by the ten largest. The sequenced sample consisted of peripheral blood. Source of these receptors: a woman between 65 and 79 years old with COVID-19, enrolled during active disease.

The chain links TRBV27 to TRBJ2-7; 9 nucleotides match TRBD1. The V gene's germline CDR1 is MNHEY and CDR2 SMNVEV (reference sequence). The CDR3 spans 13 residues. V dropped 2 bases and J dropped 6; count of bases not matched to a gene: 2. The CDR3 is CASSLGQGSEQYF. CDR3 DNA: TGTGCCAGCAGTTTAGGACAGGGGAGCGAGCAGTACTTC.

This sequence joins TRBV27 and TRBJ1-5; 8 positions agree with TRBD1. The CDR3 totals 14 residues. V lost 8 bases, J lost 1 base, and 4 bases stayed unmatched. CDR1 MNHEY and CDR2 SMNVEV come from the germline V gene (reference sequence). The CDR3 bases are TGTGCCAGCGGACAGGGTGGGAGCAATCAGCCCCAGCATTTT. Protein: CASGQGGSNQPQHF.

About this clone: This same CDR3 is encoded by further DNA sequences in the sample. The rearrangement uses TRBV10-3 and TRBJ2-5, with D uncertain. CDR3 size: 12 residues. The V and J ends lost 0 bases and 5 bases respectively, with 4 bases between them. The germline V gene encodes CDR1 ENHRY and CDR2 SYGVKD. CDR3 in DNA: TGTGCCATCAGTGAGTCGAGGGAGACCCAGTACTTC. Translated: CAISESRETQYF.

The chain has TRBV9 and TRBJ2-3; 11 positions match TRBD2. This CDR3 comprises 16 residues. Germline V gene lookup returns CDR1 SGDLS and CDR2 YYNGEE. Trimming took 1 base from V and 9 from J; bases not matched to a gene: 10. The CDR3 coding sequence is TGTGCCAGCAGCGTAACTAGCGGGGGTCCGCGGGGGACGCAGTATTTT. Translation: CASSVTSGGPRGTQYF.

The genes are TRBV3-1 (or the pseudogene TRBV3-2) and TRBJ2-3; 7 bases are shared with TRBD1. V was clipped by 2 bases and J by 15 bases; unmatched bases: 8. The germline V gene encodes CDR1 LGHDT and CDR2 YNNKEL (reference sequence). This CDR3 is built from 12 residues. DNA for the CDR3: TGTGCCAGCAGCCAAACGACAGGGAGTAAATATTTT. Protein product: CASSQTTGSKYF.

The chain combines TRBV27 with TRBJ2-3; 10 positions match TRBD1. CDR3 length equals 15 residues. The germline V gene encodes CDR1 MNHEY and CDR2 SMNVEV (reference sequence). Trimming removed 5 bases from V and 6 bases from J; junction bases left unmatched: 8. CDR3 coding DNA: TGTGCCAGCAGTCCCAGGGACAGGGGCGCGGATACGCAGTATTTT. Translation gives CASSPRDRGADTQYF.

This clone was observed a single time. The rearrangement joins TRBV3-1 (or the pseudogene TRBV3-2) to TRBJ2-1; 8 positions agree with TRBD2. V was pared by 5 bases and J by 2 bases, with 2 bases of the junction left unmatched. CDR3 length: 14 amino acids. Germline CDR1 LGHDT, CDR2 YNNKEL (reference sequence). The CDR3 DNA is TGTGCCAGCAGCTTCGGGGGGGCCTACAATGAGCAGTTCTTC. Its translation: CASSFGGAYNEQFF.

In DNA form, the CDR3 reads TGTGCCAGCAGTCCCAACAGGGGCCACGAGCAGTACTTC. Translated: CASSPNRGHEQYF. J is TRBJ2-7 and V is TRBV12-3 or TRBV12-4; 7 bases are a match to TRBD1. Losses at the gene ends were 5 bases for V and 5 bases for J; bases not matched to a gene: 6. The CDR3 has 13 residues.

The genes are TRBV10-3 and TRBJ1-4; D is undetermined. In germline, CDR1 is ENHRY, CDR2 SYGVKD. This CDR3 is 14 amino acids long. V lost 3 bases and J lost 2, with 7 bases in between. The DNA for the CDR3 is TGTGCCATCAGTGACGGCGGGACTAATGAAAAACTGTTTTTT. Translation: CAISDGGTNEKLFF.

V and J are TRBV5-8 and TRBJ2-3, with 16 nucleotides matching TRBD2. Germline V gene data show CDR1 as SGHTS and CDR2 as YDEGEE. J gave up 2 bases and V 4 bases, and 4 bases lay outside the gene matches. CDR3 size: 17 residues. The CDR3 DNA reads TGTGCCAGCAGCACCGGGACTAGCGGGGGGGCCACAGATACGCAGTATTTT. This translates into CASSTGTSGGATDTQYF.

This chain connects TRBV19 to TRBJ1-2, with D possibly being TRBD1 (6 bases). The germline V and J ends were trimmed by 3 bases and 1 base, with 12 bases remaining between them. Germline V lookup: CDR1 LNHDA, CDR2 SQIVND (reference sequence). The CDR3 is 15 amino acids. This CDR3 reads CASSISGVNNYGYTF. DNA of the CDR3: TGTGCCAGTAGTATCTCAGGGGTTAATAACTATGGCTACACCTTC.

This sequence joins TRBV7-8 and TRBJ2-2; D is undetermined. This CDR3 contains 16 residues. Trimming left V 1 base short and J 0 bases short, with 9 bases between. CDR1 and CDR2 from the germline V gene are SGHVS and FQNEAQ. CDR3 region: CASSLGHLPNTGELFF. CDR3 sequence (DNA): TGTGCCAGCAGCTTAGGGCACCTCCCGAACACCGGGGAGCTGTTTTTT.

The chain couples TRBV24-1 to TRBJ2-1; D uncertain. Trimming removed 9 bases from V and 13 bases from J, with 18 bases in between. The CDR3 runs 12 residues. CDR1 is KGHDR and CDR2 is SFDVKD in the germline V gene. CDR3: CATGTQQSGQFF. The CDR3 coding sequence is TGTGCCACCGGAACGCAGCAATCAGGACAGTTCTTC.

The chain uses TRBV20-1 and TRBJ2-7; D remains ambiguous. V was shortened by 3 bases and J by 5 bases, with 11 bases between the two germline ends. Germline lookup yields CDR1 DFQATT and CDR2 SNEGSKA (reference sequence). This CDR3 is built from 12 residues. The CDR3 reads CSASAPQDEQYF. The CDR3 coding sequence is TGCAGTGCTAGTGCCCCCCAGGACGAGCAGTACTTC.

J is TRBJ2-3 and V is TRBV5-8, with unresolved D. Trimming cost V 4 bases and J 5 bases, with 8 bases left between them. The CDR3 is 12 amino acids. Germline V gives CDR1 SGHTS, CDR2 YDEGEE. CDR3 sequence reads: CASSANRDTQYF. In DNA form, the CDR3 reads TGTGCCAGCAGCGCCAATAGAGATACGCAGTATTTT.

This clone was counted between two and nine times. The chain joins TRBV5-1 to TRBJ2-7; the match to TRBD1 covers 10 bases. This CDR3 has 16 residues. With V trimmed by 2 bases and J by 3 bases, 8 bases remained unmatched. The germline V gene has CDR1 SGHRS and CDR2 YFSETQ. In nucleotides, the CDR3 is TGCGCCAGCAGCTTCAAACCGACAGGGGGCGGCTACGAGCAGTACTTC. Its translation: CASSFKPTGGGYEQYF.

This clone showed up just once. The chain couples TRBV7-8 to TRBJ1-2; 9 bases are a match to TRBD1. CDR3 size: 14 residues. The germline V gene encodes CDR1 SGHVS and CDR2 FQNEAQ. The V and J ends lost 4 bases and 6 bases, in that order; junction bases with no gene match: 6. In DNA, the CDR3 is TGTGCCAGCAGCTCGGGACAGGGTGTCCATGGCTACACCTTC. Its protein is CASSSGQGVHGYTF.

This CDR3 is CASSFRGFSYEQYF. The CDR3 DNA reads TGTGCCAGCAGTTTTCGAGGCTTCTCCTACGAGCAGTACTTC. This chain links TRBV27 with TRBJ2-7; D ambiguous. Germline V lookup: CDR1 MNHEY, CDR2 SMNVEV (reference sequence). This CDR3 has 14 amino acids. The V and J ends lost 3 bases and 0 bases respectively, with 9 bases between them.

The J gene is TRBJ2-3, the V gene TRBV7-2; 9 nucleotides match TRBD1. CDR1 and CDR2 (germline): SGHTA, FQGNSA. V was clipped by 4 bases and J by 1 base; unmatched bases: 3. The CDR3 length is 15 residues. Here the CDR3 DNA reads TGTGCCAGCAGCTCCGACAGGGGGGGCACAGATACGCAGTATTTT. This encodes CASSSDRGGTDTQYF.

The chain employs TRBV27 and TRBJ2-2; the D is unclear. Per the germline V gene, CDR1 is MNHEY and CDR2 is SMNVEV (reference sequence). Trimming cost V 6 bases and J 0 bases, with 17 bases left between them. CDR3 size: 17 residues. CDR3 bases: TGTGCCAGCAGCAATTTCCCGGTGACAACGAACACCGGGGAGCTGTTTTTT. This codes for CASSNFPVTTNTGELFF.

This chain uses TRBV12-5 with TRBJ1-3; D gene unclear. Germline lookup yields CDR1 LGHNT and CDR2 FRNRAP. This CDR3 spans 15 amino acids. V lost 0 bases to trimming and J lost 1 base, with 7 bases between them. The CDR3 DNA is TGTGCTAGTGGTTTGGTATCAGGATCTGGAAACACCATATATTTT. As protein: CASGLVSGSGNTIYF.